This T cell receptor beta chain was profiled in a study of CD8 T cells in Susac syndrome. Regarding the study as a whole: The study recognized that the number of individuals in its TCR sequencing and HLA analysis was relatively small.

RNA in amounts of roughly 0.5 to 1 ug was reverse transcribed with random hexamers. Amplification of TCR beta CDR3 was carried out by immunoSEQ multiplex PCR, which covered 54 Vbeta and 13 Jbeta segments. Via MiXCR, TCRdb re-called the immunoSEQ multiplex PCR reads, giving one row per CDR3 protein. The top ten hold roughly 0.09% of the sample, which has a few hundred thousand distinct CDR3 sequences, 95% seen once. Concerning this clonotype itself: The antigen is not known.

Sequenced input: CD4+ T cells from PBMCs. The sequence derives from a human donor with multiple sclerosis.

The CDR3 DNA follows: TGTGCCAGCAGTCCTCGACAGGGAAACACCGGGGAGCTGTTTTTT. Translated, it gives CASSPRQGNTGELFF. V and J are TRBV12-3 or TRBV12-4 and TRBJ2-2; 7 bases are a match to TRBD1. The V gene end was trimmed by 5 bases and the J gene end by 2 bases; junction bases not matched to a gene: 5. This CDR3 is built from 15 residues.